This T cell receptor (beta chain) was retrieved from a study of blood T cell repertoires in COVID-19. Overall study context: Samples of COVID-19 (acute and convalescent) were obtained from the United States, Italy and Spain. The cDNA or gDNA used as material had been derived from T cells, B-cell-depleted T cells, or PBMCs.

As originally analysed: Researchers report that nucleated cell counts were estimated from reference gene primer amplification. Some clones are missing from TCRdb's copy, which holds only in-frame ones; the method was immunoSEQ multiplex PCR. That table furnishes V, J and clone size, whereas the DNA furnished D and trimming. The repertoire consists of over 200,000 clones, with 70% to 90% occurring once and the leading ten covering about 12%. V was clipped by 5 bases and J by 2 bases, with 10 bases between them. The germline V gene encodes CDR1 KGHSH and CDR2 LQKENI. This CDR3 contains 13 residues. This rearrangement joins TRBV18 to TRBJ2-7, with D unclear. The origin of this receptor is a woman aged 18-30 years who had recovered from COVID-19. Sequencing was performed on peripheral blood. The CDR3 nucleotides are TGTGCCAGCTCAACAGACGGCACCTACGAGCAGTACTTC. Residues: CASSTDGTYEQYF.